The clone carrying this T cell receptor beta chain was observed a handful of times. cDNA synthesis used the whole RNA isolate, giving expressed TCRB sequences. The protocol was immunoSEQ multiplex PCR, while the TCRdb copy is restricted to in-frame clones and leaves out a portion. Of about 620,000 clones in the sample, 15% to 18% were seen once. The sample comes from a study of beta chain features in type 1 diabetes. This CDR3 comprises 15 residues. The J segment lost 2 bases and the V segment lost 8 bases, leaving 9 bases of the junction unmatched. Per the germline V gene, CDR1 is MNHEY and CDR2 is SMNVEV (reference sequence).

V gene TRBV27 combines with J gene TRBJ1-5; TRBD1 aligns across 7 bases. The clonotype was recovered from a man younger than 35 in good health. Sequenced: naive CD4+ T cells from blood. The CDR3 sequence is CASGSTGNGNQPQHF. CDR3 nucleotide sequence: TGTGCCAGCGGGTCGACAGGGAACGGCAATCAGCCCCAGCATTTT.